Listed here are 17 T cell receptor beta chains from one sample, sequenced in a study of blood T cell repertoires in COVID-19. TCRdb's copy holds only in-frame clones and misses some; the assay was immunoSEQ multiplex PCR. The repertoire holds roughly 700,000 clones, with 75% to 90% as singletons. The sample taken for sequencing was peripheral blood. The receptor source for this set is a woman under 30 with acute or convalescent COVID-19.

This clone was seen a single time. The chain recombines TRBV6-2 or TRBV6-3 with TRBJ2-1; 12 positions agree with TRBD2. V lost 2 bases, J lost 0 bases, and 14 bases stayed unmatched. Germline V gives CDR1 MNHEY, CDR2 SVGEGT. The CDR3 extends over 21 amino acids. The CDR3 sequence: CASSYPTGLAGLTSSYNEQFF. The CDR3 nucleotides are TGTGCCAGCAGTTACCCTACAGGACTAGCGGGGTTGACGAGCTCCTACAATGAGCAGTTCTTC.

In the case of this clone: This sample also contains other DNA sequences that code for the same CDR3. The CDR3 coding sequence is TGCAGTGCTAGGACGGGGACTGAAGCTTTCTTT. Translation gives CSARTGTEAFF. The rearrangement joins TRBV20-1 to TRBJ1-1; D unresolved. V lost 3 bases to trimming and J lost 5 bases, with 7 bases between them. CDR3 length: 11 amino acids. Germline V lookup: CDR1 DFQATT, CDR2 SNEGSKA (reference sequence).

Points on this clone: Other nucleotide sequences in the sample specify the same CDR3. As DNA, the CDR3 is TGTGCCAGCAGCTCAACAGGGGGGAACACTGAAGCTTTCTTT. Protein sequence: CASSSTGGNTEAFF. The V and J genes are TRBV7-8 and TRBJ1-1; 8 positions match TRBD1. The germline V gene encodes CDR1 SGHVS and CDR2 FQNEAQ. The CDR3 is 14 amino acids. The ends lost 4 bases at V and 1 base at J; junction bases unmatched: 2.

The chain couples TRBV7-6 to TRBJ2-2; D unresolved. There are 14 residues in the CDR3. CDR1 is SGHVS and CDR2 is FNYEAQ in the germline V gene. Trimming took off 5 bases at V and 6 bases at J, with 13 bases between the two ends. The CDR3 nucleotides are TGTGCCAGCAGCCCTCTGGAGTCGTCCGGGGAGCTGTTTTTT. Residues: CASSPLESSGELFF.

The chain is built from TRBV27 and TRBJ2-7, with TRBD2 matching 12 bases. The CDR3 loop spans 16 amino acids. V shed 4 bases, J shed 2 bases, and the junction held 6 bases outside the gene matches. Looked up from germline, CDR1 is MNHEY and CDR2 is SMNVEV (reference sequence). The CDR3 is CASSSTSGGPTYEQYF. In nucleotides, the CDR3 is TGTGCCAGCAGTTCGACTAGCGGGGGCCCTACCTACGAGCAGTACTTC.

V is TRBV7-2 and J is TRBJ2-6; possibly TRBD1 for D (5 bases). Germline-derived CDR1 and CDR2 are SGHTA and FQGNSA. Trimming pared 5 bases from V and 0 bases from J, leaving 8 bases between. The CDR3 spans 15 residues. The CDR3 spells CASSPGNSGANVLTF. As DNA, the CDR3 is TGTGCCAGCAGCCCAGGGAACTCTGGGGCCAACGTCCTGACTTTC.

This clone was recorded only once. The CDR3 region is CASSPTGGVGEKLFF. The CDR3 DNA follows: TGCGCCAGCAGCCCCACAGGGGGCGTAGGGGAAAAACTGTTTTTT. V and J are TRBV5-1 and TRBJ1-4; 9 bases match TRBD1. Unmatched junction bases numbered 9, after V lost 4 bases and J lost 8 bases. Germline lookup yields CDR1 SGHRS and CDR2 YFSETQ. This CDR3 is built from 15 residues.

This rearrangement joins TRBV19 to TRBJ2-1; 7 nucleotides line up with TRBD1. Germline-derived CDR1 and CDR2 are LNHDA and SQIVND (reference sequence). The trim removed 5 bases at V and 8 bases at J, leaving 12 bases unmatched. The CDR3 sequence is 15 residues long. The DNA of the CDR3 is TGTGCCAGTAGTCCGGGACAGATACCTCCGGATGAGCAGTTCTTC. It encodes CASSPGQIPPDEQFF.

The chain combines TRBV11-2 with TRBJ2-5, with 8 positions matching TRBD2. The V and J ends lost 11 bases and 5 bases, in that order; junction bases with no gene match: 13. Germline V gives CDR1 SGHAT, CDR2 FQNNGV. This CDR3 region has 14 residues. The CDR3 nucleotides are TGTGCCTCGACCGGGGGGGACCTCCTCGAGACCCAGTACTTC. Translating gives CASTGGDLLETQYF.

The chain recombines TRBV5-1 with TRBJ1-1; a possible D gene is TRBD1 (6 bases). CDR3 size: 16 residues. The V gene lost 0 bases and the J gene lost 1 base, with 13 bases spanning the gap. Germline V CDR1 and CDR2: SGHRS, YFSETQ. CDR3 nucleotide sequence: TGCGCCAGCAGCTTGGTCACCGGGACACAGAACACTGAAGCTTTCTTT. Translating gives CASSLVTGTQNTEAFF.

The chain is built from TRBV12-5 and TRBJ1-4; 9 bases match TRBD1. In germline, CDR1 is LGHNT, CDR2 FRNRAP. The CDR3 runs to 16 residues. With V trimmed by 0 bases and J by 4 bases, 3 bases remained unmatched. DNA of the CDR3: TGTGCTAGTGGTTTGGTACAGGGGGCCGATAATGAAAAACTGTTTTTT. Translation gives CASGLVQGADNEKLFF.

The rearrangement uses TRBV12-3 or TRBV12-4 and TRBJ1-2; 7 bases fit TRBD1. J lost 11 bases, V lost 1 base, and 7 bases had no gene match. The CDR3 loop spans 13 amino acids. CDR3: CASSLDSQGGYTF. In DNA, the CDR3 is TGTGCCAGCAGTTTAGACAGCCAGGGGGGTTACACCTTC.

This chain links TRBV29-1 with TRBJ1-1, with D perhaps TRBD1 (5 bases). Germline V lookup: CDR1 SQVTM, CDR2 ANQGSEA. CDR3 size: 14 residues. The V end was cut by 6 bases, the J end by 3 bases, with 17 bases between. The chain's CDR3 is CSVPGEGLYTEAFF. CDR3 bases: TGCAGCGTCCCGGGGGAGGGATTGTACACTGAAGCTTTCTTT.

The chain combines TRBV19 with TRBJ1-2, with D perhaps matching TRBD1 (6 bases). The CDR3 is 13 residues long. V was pared by 6 bases and J by 5 bases, with 13 bases between. Germline lookup yields CDR1 LNHDA and CDR2 SQIVND (reference sequence). The CDR3 here is CASRDIQGYGYTF. CDR3 nucleotide sequence: TGTGCCAGTAGGGATATTCAGGGGTATGGCTACACCTTC. Based on the CDR3 plus reference TRBV19 and TRBJ1-2, the full variable domain is DGGITQSPKYLFRKEGQNVTLSCEQNLNHDAMYWYRQDPGQGLRLIYYSQIVNDFQKGDIAEGYSVSREKKESFPLTVTSAQKNPTAFYLCASRDIQGYGYTFGSGTRLTVV.

The J gene is TRBJ1-1, the V gene TRBV5-5; 9 bases match TRBD1. V shed 4 bases, J shed 3 bases, and the junction held 7 bases outside the gene matches. Germline CDR1 is SGHKS and CDR2 is YYEKEE (reference sequence). The CDR3 runs 15 residues. The CDR3 here is CASSIRTGEYTEAFF. The CDR3, as DNA: TGTGCCAGCAGCATACGGACAGGGGAGTACACTGAAGCTTTCTTT.

The genes are TRBV7-8 and TRBJ2-3, with a tentative D call TRBD2 (6 bases). Germline values: CDR1 SGHVS, CDR2 FQNEAQ. Between the trimmed V and J ends, which lost 0 bases and 2 bases, there was a span of 12 bases. The CDR3 runs 16 residues. CDR3 nucleotide sequence: TGTGCCAGCAGCTTAGCGGCTAGCGCTGACACAGATACGCAGTATTTT. This translates into CASSLAASADTDTQYF.

The chain combines TRBV29-1 with TRBJ1-4; 9 nucleotides align to TRBD1. The V gene's germline CDR1 is SQVTM and CDR2 ANQGSEA. Trimming took 6 bases from V and 7 from J; bases not matched to a gene: 9. This CDR3 is 14 amino acids long. In DNA form, the CDR3 reads TGCAGCGTCGACACAGGGGGCCTGGGTGAAAAACTGTTTTTT. Its protein is CSVDTGGLGEKLFF.